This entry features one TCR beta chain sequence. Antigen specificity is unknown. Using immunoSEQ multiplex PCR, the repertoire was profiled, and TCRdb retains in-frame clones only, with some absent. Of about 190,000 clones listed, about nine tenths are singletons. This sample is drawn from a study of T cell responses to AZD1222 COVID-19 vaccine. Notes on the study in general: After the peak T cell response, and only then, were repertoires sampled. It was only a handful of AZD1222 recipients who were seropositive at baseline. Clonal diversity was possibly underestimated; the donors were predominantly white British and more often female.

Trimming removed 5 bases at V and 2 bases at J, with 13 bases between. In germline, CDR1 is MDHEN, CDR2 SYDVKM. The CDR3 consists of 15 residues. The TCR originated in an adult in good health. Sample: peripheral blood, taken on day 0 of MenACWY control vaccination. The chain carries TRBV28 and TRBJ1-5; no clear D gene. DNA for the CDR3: TGTGCCAGCAGTCGGGCTGAAGGCGGCAATCAGCCCCAGCATTTT. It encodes CASSRAEGGNQPQHF.